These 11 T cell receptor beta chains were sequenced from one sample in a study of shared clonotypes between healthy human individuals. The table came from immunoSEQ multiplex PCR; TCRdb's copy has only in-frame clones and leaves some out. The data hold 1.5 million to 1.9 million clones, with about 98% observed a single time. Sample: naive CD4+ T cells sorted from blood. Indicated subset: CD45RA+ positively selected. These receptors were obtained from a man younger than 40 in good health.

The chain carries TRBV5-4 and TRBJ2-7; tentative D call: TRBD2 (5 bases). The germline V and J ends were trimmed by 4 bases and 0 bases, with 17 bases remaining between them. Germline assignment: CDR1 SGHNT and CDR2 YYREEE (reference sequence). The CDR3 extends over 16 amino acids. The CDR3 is CASSRGVGESSYEQYF. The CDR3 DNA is TGTGCCAGCAGCCGTGGAGTGGGAGAAAGCTCCTACGAGCAGTACTTC.

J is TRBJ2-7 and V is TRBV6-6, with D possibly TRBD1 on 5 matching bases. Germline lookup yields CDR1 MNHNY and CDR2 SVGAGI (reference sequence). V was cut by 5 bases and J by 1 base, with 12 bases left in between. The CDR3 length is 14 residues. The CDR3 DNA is TGTGCCAGCAGTCCACCGGACAAATCCTACGAGCAGTACTTC. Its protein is CASSPPDKSYEQYF.

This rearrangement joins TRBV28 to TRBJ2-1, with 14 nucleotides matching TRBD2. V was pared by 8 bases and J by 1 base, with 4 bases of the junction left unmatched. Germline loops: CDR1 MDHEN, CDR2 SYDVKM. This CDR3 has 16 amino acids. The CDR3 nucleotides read TGTGCCAGCGGACTAGCGGGAGGTGGGTCCTACAATGAGCAGTTCTTC. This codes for CASGLAGGGSYNEQFF. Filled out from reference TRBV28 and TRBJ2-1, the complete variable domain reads DVKVTQSSRYLVKRTGEKVFLECVQDMDHENMFWYRQDPGLGLRLIYFSYDVKMKEKGDIPEGYSVSREKKERFSLILESASTNQTSMYLCASGLAGGGSYNEQFFGPGTRLTVL.

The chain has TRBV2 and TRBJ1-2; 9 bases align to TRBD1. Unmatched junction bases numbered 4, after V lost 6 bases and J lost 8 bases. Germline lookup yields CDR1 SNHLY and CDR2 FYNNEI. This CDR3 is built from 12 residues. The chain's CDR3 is CASSGTGSGYTF. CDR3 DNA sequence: TGTGCCAGCAGCGGGACAGGGAGCGGCTACACCTTC.

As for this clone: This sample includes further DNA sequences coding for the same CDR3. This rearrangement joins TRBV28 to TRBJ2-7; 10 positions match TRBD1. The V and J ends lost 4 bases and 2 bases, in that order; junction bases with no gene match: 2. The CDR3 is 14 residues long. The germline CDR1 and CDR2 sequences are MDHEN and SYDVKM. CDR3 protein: CASSSGQGTYEQYF. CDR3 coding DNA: TGTGCCAGCAGTTCGGGACAGGGGACCTACGAGCAGTACTTC.

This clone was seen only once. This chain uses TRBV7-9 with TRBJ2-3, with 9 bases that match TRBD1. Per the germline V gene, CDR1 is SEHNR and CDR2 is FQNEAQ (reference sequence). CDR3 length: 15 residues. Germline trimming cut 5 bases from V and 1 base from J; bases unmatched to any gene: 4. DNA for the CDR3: TGTGCCAGCAGCCGGGACAGGGCCCGCACAGATACGCAGTATTTT. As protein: CASSRDRARTDTQYF.

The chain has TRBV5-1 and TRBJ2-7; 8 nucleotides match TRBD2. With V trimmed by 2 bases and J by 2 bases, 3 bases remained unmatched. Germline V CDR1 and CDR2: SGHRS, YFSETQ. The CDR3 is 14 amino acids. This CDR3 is CASSFLSGAYEQYF. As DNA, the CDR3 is TGCGCCAGCAGCTTTCTTAGCGGGGCCTACGAGCAGTACTTC.

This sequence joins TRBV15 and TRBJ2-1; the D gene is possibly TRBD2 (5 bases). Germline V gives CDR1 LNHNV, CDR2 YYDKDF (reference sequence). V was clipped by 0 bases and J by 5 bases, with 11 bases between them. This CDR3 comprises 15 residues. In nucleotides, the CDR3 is TGTGCCACCAGCAGAGAATTAAAAGCGGACAATGAGCAGTTCTTC. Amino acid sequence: CATSRELKADNEQFF.

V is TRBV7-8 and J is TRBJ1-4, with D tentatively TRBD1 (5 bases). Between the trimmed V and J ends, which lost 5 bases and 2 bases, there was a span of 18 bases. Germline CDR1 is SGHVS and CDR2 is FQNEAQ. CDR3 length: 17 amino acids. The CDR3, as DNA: TGTGCCAGCAGCCCCCACGGGGGTAGGGCGACTAATGAAAAACTGTTTTTT. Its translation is CASSPHGGRATNEKLFF.

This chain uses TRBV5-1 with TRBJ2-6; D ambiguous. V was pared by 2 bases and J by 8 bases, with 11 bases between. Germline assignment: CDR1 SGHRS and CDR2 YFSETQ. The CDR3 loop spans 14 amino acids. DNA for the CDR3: TGCGCCAGCAGCTTCGGAGACGTGCCCAACGTCCTGACTTTC. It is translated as CASSFGDVPNVLTF.

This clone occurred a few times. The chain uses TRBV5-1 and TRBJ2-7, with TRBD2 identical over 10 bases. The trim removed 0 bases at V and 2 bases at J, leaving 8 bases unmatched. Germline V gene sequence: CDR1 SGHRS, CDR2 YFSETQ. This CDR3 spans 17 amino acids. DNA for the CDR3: TGCGCCAGCAGCTTGGGGCTAGCGGGAGCTAGGGCCTACGAGCAGTACTTC. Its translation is CASSLGLAGARAYEQYF. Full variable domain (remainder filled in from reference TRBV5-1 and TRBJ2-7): KAGVTQTPRYLIKTRGQQVTLSCSPISGHRSVSWYQQTPGQGLQFLFEYFSETQRNKGNFPGRFSGRQFSNSRSEMNVSTLELGDSALYLCASSLGLAGARAYEQYFGPGTRLTVT.